Included here is one T cell receptor beta chain sequence, with context. Its specificity is unknown. Possible read error: a much larger clone is one base away. This record comes from a study of blood T cells in healthy people across ages. Using a J-beta primer mix together with a sample-barcoded 5' primer, a second PCR was run for 7 to 11 cycles. TCRdb re-derived calls from the 5' RACE reads in MiXCR, one entry per CDR3 protein. Here the sample spans 800,000 to 950,000 distinct CDR3 sequences, about 27% being singletons. General study findings and limits: The study found TCR beta diversity correlated strongly with naive T cell percentage. Long-lived donors had more naive CD4+ cells and higher diversity than aged donors.

These data also featured in a second study, about T cells of mothers and their children. In that study: An overlap that was slightly higher, though non-significant, was seen in related mother-child pairs versus unrelated pairs. Persistent microchimeric T cell clones were sought, and none were detected.

Sequencing used blood. The sequence came from a woman in her thirties or forties in good health.

The CDR3 sequence is CVSSQTGNSPLHF. In DNA, the CDR3 is TGTGTCAGCAGCCAGACTGGTAATTCACCCCTCCACTTT. The rearrangement uses TRBV11-2 and TRBJ1-6; no clear D gene. The CDR3 is 13 amino acids. From germline, CDR1 is SGHAT and CDR2 FQNNGV.